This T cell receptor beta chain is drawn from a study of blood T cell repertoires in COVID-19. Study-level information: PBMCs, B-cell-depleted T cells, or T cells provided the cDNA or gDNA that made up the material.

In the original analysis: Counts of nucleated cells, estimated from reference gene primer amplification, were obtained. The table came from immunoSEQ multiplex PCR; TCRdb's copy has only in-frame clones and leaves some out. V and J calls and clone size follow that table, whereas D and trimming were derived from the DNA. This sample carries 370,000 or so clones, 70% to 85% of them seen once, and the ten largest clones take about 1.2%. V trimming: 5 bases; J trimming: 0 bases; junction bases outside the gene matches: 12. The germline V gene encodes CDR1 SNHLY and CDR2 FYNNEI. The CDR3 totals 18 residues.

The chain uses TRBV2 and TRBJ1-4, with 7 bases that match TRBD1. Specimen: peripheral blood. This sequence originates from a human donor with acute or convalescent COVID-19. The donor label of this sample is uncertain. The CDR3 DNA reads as TGTGCCAGCAGTTCCGGGACAGCCTTTACTGCAACTAATGAAAAACTGTTTTTT. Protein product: CASSSGTAFTATNEKLFF.